This is a list of T cell receptor beta chains from one sample in a study of blood T cell repertoires in COVID-19. TCRdb's table, derived via immunoSEQ multiplex PCR, lists solely in-frame clones and lacks some. The repertoire holds hundreds of thousands of clones, with about 82% as singletons. Sequencing input: PBMCs or T cells enriched from blood (not recorded which). These receptors originate from a woman between 50 and 59 years old who had recovered from COVID-19. The CDR3 runs from the conserved cysteine through the conserved F or W. A D gene is named only where the DNA matches it firmly. Where a row states a size, it is once, few, many or the class of an expanded clone; other rows omit it.

TRBV11-2,TRBD2,TRBJ2-7,NA,TGTGCCAGCGGTTCTTATACTAGCGGTCTACGAGGGCAGTACTTC,CASGSYTSGLRGQYF
TRBV6-5,TRBD1,TRBJ1-5,NA,TGTGCCAGCACGAGTGACAGGGTGGGGCAGCCCCAGCATTTT,CASTSDRVGQPQHF
TRBV7-2,TRBD1,TRBJ1-5,once,TGTGCCAGCAGCCGCGGACAGGGCCTTCAGCCCCAGCATTTT,CASSRGQGLQPQHF
TRBV29-1,NA,TRBJ1-5,NA,TGCAGCGTGACAGATGGCAATCAGCCCCAGCATTTT,CSVTDGNQPQHF
TRBV5-5,TRBD1,TRBJ2-5,NA,TGTGCCAGCAGCTCCCAGGGGGTCGGGGAGACCCAGTACTTC,CASSSQGVGETQYF
TRBV18,NA,TRBJ1-2,NA,TGTGCCAGCTCCCCCGGGACATCGAGCTATGGCTACACCTTC,CASSPGTSSYGYTF
TRBV19,TRBD1,TRBJ2-1,once,TGTGCCAGTAGTATTGTCCCGGGACAGGGGTGGAATGAGCAGTTCTTC,CASSIVPGQGWNEQFF
TRBV5-1,TRBD1,TRBJ1-1,once,TGCGCCAGCAGACAGATGACAGGGGAGAACACTGAAGCTTTCTTT,CASRQMTGENTEAFF
TRBV11-3,NA,TRBJ1-5,NA,TGTGCCAGCAGCTTAGGCAGGAATCAGCCCCAGCATTTT,CASSLGRNQPQHF
TRBV4-3,NA,TRBJ2-2,NA,TGCGCCAGCAGCCAACGACAAGCCGGGGAGCTGTTTTTT,CASSQRQAGELFF
TRBV28,NA,TRBJ1-2,NA,TGTGCCAGCAGTTTCGGCCAGGTGGCTGGCTACACCTTC,CASSFGQVAGYTF
TRBV6-2/TRBV6-3,TRBD1,TRBJ1-5,NA,TGTGCCAGCAGTTACCTGCAGGGGGTGAATCAGCCCCAGCATTTT,CASSYLQGVNQPQHF
TRBV28,NA,TRBJ2-7,NA,TGTGCCAGCAGTTTAAGGCGGAAGACCTACGAGCAGTACTTC,CASSLRRKTYEQYF
TRBV19,TRBD1,TRBJ1-2,few,TGTGCCAGTCGTACCGGGACAGGGATTGGCTACACCTTC,CASRTGTGIGYTF
TRBV4-3,NA,TRBJ1-3,NA,TGCGCCAGCAGCCAAGATCACCCAGGGGCGCCGATTGCGGGAAACACCATATATTTT,CASSQDHPGAPIAGNTIYF
TRBV27,TRBD1,TRBJ1-1,NA,TGTGCCAGCAGAGGGGACAGAAGTTTTGACACTGAAGCTTTCTTT,CASRGDRSFDTEAFF
TRBV4-1,NA,TRBJ1-2,NA,TGCGCCAGCAGCCAGGAGGAGGGCGGTCATAACTATGGCTACACCTTC,CASSQEEGGHNYGYTF
TRBV6-5,NA,TRBJ1-5,many,TGTGCCAGGGGGCAGGGCAATCAGCCCCAGCATTTT,CARGQGNQPQHF
TRBV5-4,NA,TRBJ1-1,NA,TGTGCCAGCCAGGGGCCCAACAGGGCAAACACTGAAGCTTTCTTT,CASQGPNRANTEAFF
TRBV6-5,TRBD2,TRBJ2-5,NA,TGTGCCAGCGGGGGGCTAGCGGGAGGTCAAGAGACCCAGTACTTC,CASGGLAGGQETQYF
TRBV7-3,NA,TRBJ2-2,NA,TGTGCCAGCAGCTTCGGCTCGGGGTTGAACACCGGGGAGCTGTTTTTT,CASSFGSGLNTGELFF
TRBV24-1,NA,TRBJ2-1,NA,TGTGCCACATCAGGGATCTCCTACAATGAGCAGTTCTTC,CATSGISYNEQFF
TRBV6-2/TRBV6-3,TRBD1,TRBJ1-2,NA,TGTGCCAGCAGTTACCACGGGACAGGCCGAAACTATGGCTACACCTTC,CASSYHGTGRNYGYTF
TRBV11-2,NA,TRBJ1-5,NA,TGTGCCAGCAGCGTATCCATCGGACAGTTACAGCCCCAGCATTTT,CASSVSIGQLQPQHF
TRBV18,TRBD2,TRBJ2-1,NA,TGTGCCAGCTCACCACCGGGGCAGGGTAAAAGGGGACTAGCGGGAGCCAATGAGCAGTTCTTC,CASSPPGQGKRGLAGANEQFF
TRBV28,TRBD1,TRBJ2-1,NA,TGTGCCAGCAGTGGGACAGGAAGTTTTTGGGGTCGCTCCTACAATGAGCAGTTCTTC,CASSGTGSFWGRSYNEQFF
TRBV2,NA,TRBJ1-5,NA,TGTGCCAGCAGTCTCGACAAGCAGCCCCAGCATTTT,CASSLDKQPQHF
TRBV7-3,NA,TRBJ1-1,NA,TGTGCCAGCAGCCCTCACAGTAGGTACGGGAACACTGAAGCTTTCTTT,CASSPHSRYGNTEAFF
TRBV5-1,TRBD2,TRBJ2-1,NA,TGCGCCAGCAGCTATTCCGGGACTAGTTACAATGAGCAGTTCTTC,CASSYSGTSYNEQFF
TRBV9,NA,TRBJ1-3,once,TGTGCCAGCAGCGACGGTAACTCTGGAAACACCATATATTTT,CASSDGNSGNTIYF
TRBV10-3,NA,TRBJ1-1,NA,TGTGCCATCAGTGAGTCGACTCGGACTGAAGCTTTCTTT,CAISESTRTEAFF
TRBV19,TRBD2,TRBJ2-5,NA,TGTGCCAGCCGAGAGACTAGCGGACCCGCAGAGACCCAGTACTTC,CASRETSGPAETQYF
TRBV21-1,NA,TRBJ2-3,NA,TGTGCCAGCGGTCCTTTTGGTTTGGGGCGACACAGCGGGGCTCAGGGGGATACGCAGTATTTT,CASGPFGLGRHSGAQGDTQYF
TRBV30,NA,TRBJ2-3,NA,TGTGCCTGGAGTCCCGGACTCGATACGCAGTATTTT,CAWSPGLDTQYF
TRBV5-4,TRBD2,TRBJ2-7,few,TGTGCCAGCAGCCTACCCCGGGCTGGGGGGGAACGCTACGAGCAGTACTTC,CASSLPRAGGERYEQYF
TRBV29-1,NA,TRBJ1-2,NA,TGCAGCGTTTTAGGGGCTCGTGGCTACACCTTC,CSVLGARGYTF
TRBV7-2,NA,TRBJ2-3,NA,TGTGCCAGCAGCTTAGCGCAGTGGCAGACAGATACGCAGTATTTT,CASSLAQWQTDTQYF
TRBV7-9,NA,TRBJ1-2,once,TGTGCCAGCAGCTTAGTCCAGGTTAACTATGGCTACACCTTC,CASSLVQVNYGYTF
TRBV7-8,NA,TRBJ1-6,NA,TGTGCCAGCGGAGCGGGGGTTAGGCCACCCCTCCACTTT,CASGAGVRPPLHF
TRBV5-1,NA,TRBJ2-7,few,TGCGCCAGCAGCTTGGGAATACAGGGTGCGGACGAGCAGTACTTC,CASSLGIQGADEQYF
TRBV5-5,NA,TRBJ1-4,NA,TGTGCCAGCAGCTTGGGGACAGTGCGCCGTGAAAAACTGTTTTTT,CASSLGTVRREKLFF
TRBV11-2,NA,TRBJ1-4,NA,TGTGCCAGCAGCTCAATAGCGGGGATTAATGAAAAACTGTTTTTT,CASSSIAGINEKLFF
TRBV3-1/TRBV3-2,NA,TRBJ2-1,few,TGTGCCAGCGGAGGCAATGAGCAGTTCTTC,CASGGNEQFF
TRBV30,TRBD2,TRBJ2-7,NA,TGTGCCTGGAGTAGGGGACTAGCGGGAGTATCCTACGAGCAGTACTTC,CAWSRGLAGVSYEQYF
TRBV28,TRBD2,TRBJ2-7,NA,TGTGCCAGCAGTTTAGGGACTAGCGGAGTCCTGTACTTC,CASSLGTSGVLYF
TRBV2,TRBD1,TRBJ1-5,NA,TGTGCCAGCAGTGCCGAGGGGGCGCGTAATCAGCCCCAGCATTTT,CASSAEGARNQPQHF
TRBV15,TRBD2,TRBJ2-1,NA,TGTGCCACCAGCAGAGACCAGAGCGGGACTAGCTATGGGAGCTCCTACAATGAGCAGTTCTTC,CATSRDQSGTSYGSSYNEQFF
TRBV2,NA,TRBJ1-1,once,TGTGCCAGCAGTCCCGGGGGGACTGAAGCTTTCTTT,CASSPGGTEAFF
TRBV5-1,NA,TRBJ1-1,NA,TGCGCCAGCAGCTGGGAGGCGACGAACACTGAAGCTTTCTTT,CASSWEATNTEAFF
TRBV5-4,NA,TRBJ1-2,NA,TGTGCCAGCAGCTTCCCAGGGGACCTTAACTATGGCTACACCTTC,CASSFPGDLNYGYTF
TRBV6-6,TRBD1,TRBJ1-1,NA,TGTGCCAGCAGATATCAGGGGGCGAACACTGAAGCTTTCTTT,CASRYQGANTEAFF
TRBV11-3,NA,TRBJ2-2,NA,TGTGCCAGCAGCTTAGAGGGGGCGGGGGAGCTGTTTTTT,CASSLEGAGELFF
TRBV6-5,TRBD1,TRBJ1-6,NA,TGTGCCAGCAGTTACAGGGGGCAGGTTAATTCACCCCTCCACTTT,CASSYRGQVNSPLHF